This entry describes one TCR beta chain. These data originate in a study of neurological immune-mediated disorders. Sample time point: longitudinal time-point 1 (baseline). TCRdb processed the 5' RACE reads anew with MiXCR; each CDR3 protein has one entry. The sample shows tens of thousands of distinct CDR3 sequences, approximately 14% of them seen only once. The CDR3 loop spans 14 amino acids. Germline V gene data show CDR1 as MNHEY and CDR2 as SMNVEV (reference sequence). This TCR derives from a female donor with HTLV-1-associated myelopathy (HAM/TSP). The V gene is TRBV27, the J gene TRBJ2-7, with TRBD2 identical over 8 bases. The J call is uncertain, as TRBJ2-1 better fits the DNA end. Sequencing was done on a sample of PBMCs. The CDR3 sequence is CASYLAGSYNEQFF. Here the CDR3 DNA reads TGTGCCAGCTATTTAGCGGGGTCCTACAATGAGCAGTTCTTC.